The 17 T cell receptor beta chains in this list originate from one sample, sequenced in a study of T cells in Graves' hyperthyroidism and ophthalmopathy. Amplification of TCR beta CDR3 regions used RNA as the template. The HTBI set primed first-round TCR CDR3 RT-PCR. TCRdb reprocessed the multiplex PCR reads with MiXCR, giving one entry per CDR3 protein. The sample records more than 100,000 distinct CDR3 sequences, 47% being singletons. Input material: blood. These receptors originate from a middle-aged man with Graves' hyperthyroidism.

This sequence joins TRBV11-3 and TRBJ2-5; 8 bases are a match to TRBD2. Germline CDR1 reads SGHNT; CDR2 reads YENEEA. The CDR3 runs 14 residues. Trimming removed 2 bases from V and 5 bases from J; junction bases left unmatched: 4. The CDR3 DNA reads TGTGCCAGCAGCTTAACGGCTAGCGGGGAGACCCAGTACTTC. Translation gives CASSLTASGETQYF. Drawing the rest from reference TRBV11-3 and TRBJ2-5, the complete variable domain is EAGVVQSPRYKIIEKKQPVAFWCNPISGHNTLYWYLQNLGQGPELLIRYENEEAVDDSQLPKDRFSAERLKGVDSTLKIQPAELGDSAVYLCASSLTASGETQYFGPGTRLLVL.

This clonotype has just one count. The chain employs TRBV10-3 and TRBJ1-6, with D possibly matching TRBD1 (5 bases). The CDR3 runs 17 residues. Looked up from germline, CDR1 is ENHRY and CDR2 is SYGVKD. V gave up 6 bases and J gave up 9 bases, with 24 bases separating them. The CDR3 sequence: CAISPGLAGDKSSPLHF. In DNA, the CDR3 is TGTGCCATCAGCCCGGGACTAGCGGGAGACAAGAGTTCACCCCTCCACTTT.

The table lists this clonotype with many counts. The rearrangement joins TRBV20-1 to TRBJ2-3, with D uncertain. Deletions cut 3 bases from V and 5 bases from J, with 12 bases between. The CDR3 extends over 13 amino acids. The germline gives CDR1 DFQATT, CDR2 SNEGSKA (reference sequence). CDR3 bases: TGCAGTGCTAGGGCAGGCCCTGAAGATACGCAGTATTTT. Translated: CSARAGPEDTQYF.

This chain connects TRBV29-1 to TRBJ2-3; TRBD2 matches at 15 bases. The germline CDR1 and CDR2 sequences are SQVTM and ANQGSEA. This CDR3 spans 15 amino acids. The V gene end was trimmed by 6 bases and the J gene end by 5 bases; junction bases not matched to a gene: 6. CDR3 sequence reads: CSVPGTSGRLDTQYF. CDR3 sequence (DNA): TGCAGCGTACCCGGGACTAGCGGGAGGCTAGATACGCAGTATTTT.

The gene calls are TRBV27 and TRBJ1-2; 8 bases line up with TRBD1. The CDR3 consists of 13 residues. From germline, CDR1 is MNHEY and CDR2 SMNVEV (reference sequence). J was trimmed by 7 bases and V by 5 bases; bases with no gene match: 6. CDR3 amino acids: CASSPGRGLGYTF. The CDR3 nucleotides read TGTGCCAGCAGTCCGGGCAGGGGGCTTGGCTACACCTTC.

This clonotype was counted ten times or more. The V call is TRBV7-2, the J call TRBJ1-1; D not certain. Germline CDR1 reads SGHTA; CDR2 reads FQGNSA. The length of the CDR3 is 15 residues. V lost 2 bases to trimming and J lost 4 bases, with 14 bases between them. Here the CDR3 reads CASSLTLEQGTEAFF. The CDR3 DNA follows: TGTGCCAGCAGCTTAACCCTCGAGCAAGGCACTGAAGCTTTCTTT. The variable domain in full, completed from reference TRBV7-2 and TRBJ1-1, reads GAGVSQSPSNKVTEKGKDVELRCDPISGHTALYWYRQSLGQGLEFLIYFQGNSAPDKSGLPSDRFSAERTGGSVSTLTIQRTQQEDSAVYLCASSLTLEQGTEAFFGQGTRLTVV.

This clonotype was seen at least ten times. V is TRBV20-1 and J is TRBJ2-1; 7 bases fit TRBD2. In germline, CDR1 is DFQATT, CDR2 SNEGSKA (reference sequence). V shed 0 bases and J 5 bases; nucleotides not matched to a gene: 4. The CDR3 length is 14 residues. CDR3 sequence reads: CSARDRRENNEQFF. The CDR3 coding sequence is TGCAGTGCTAGAGATAGGCGGGAGAACAATGAGCAGTTCTTC.

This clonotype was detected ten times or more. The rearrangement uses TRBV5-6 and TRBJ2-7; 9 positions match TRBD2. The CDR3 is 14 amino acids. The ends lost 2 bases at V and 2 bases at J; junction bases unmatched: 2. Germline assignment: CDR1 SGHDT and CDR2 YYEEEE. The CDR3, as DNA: TGTGCCAGCAGCTTAGGCGGGAGGGCCTACGAGCAGTACTTC. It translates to CASSLGGRAYEQYF.

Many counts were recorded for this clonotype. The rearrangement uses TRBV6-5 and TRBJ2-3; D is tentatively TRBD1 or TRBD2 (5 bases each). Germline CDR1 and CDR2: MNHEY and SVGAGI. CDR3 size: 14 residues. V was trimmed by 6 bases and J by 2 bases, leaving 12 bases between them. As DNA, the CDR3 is TGTGCCAGCAGCCTGGGACGGTACACAGATACGCAGTATTTT. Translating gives CASSLGRYTDTQYF.

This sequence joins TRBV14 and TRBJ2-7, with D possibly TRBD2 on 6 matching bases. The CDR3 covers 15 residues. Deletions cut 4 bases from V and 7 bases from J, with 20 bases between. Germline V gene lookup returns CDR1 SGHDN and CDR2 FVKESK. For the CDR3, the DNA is TGTGCCAGCAGCCCCCGGGCGGGACCGCAAGAGGAGCAGTACTTC. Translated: CASSPRAGPQEEQYF.

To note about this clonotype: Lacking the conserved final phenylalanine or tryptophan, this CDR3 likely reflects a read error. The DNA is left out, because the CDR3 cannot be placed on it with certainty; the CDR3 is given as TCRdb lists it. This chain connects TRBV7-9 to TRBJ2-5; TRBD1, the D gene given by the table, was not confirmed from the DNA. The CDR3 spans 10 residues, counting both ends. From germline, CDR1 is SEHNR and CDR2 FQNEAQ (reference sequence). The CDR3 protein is CASSPRGPYT.

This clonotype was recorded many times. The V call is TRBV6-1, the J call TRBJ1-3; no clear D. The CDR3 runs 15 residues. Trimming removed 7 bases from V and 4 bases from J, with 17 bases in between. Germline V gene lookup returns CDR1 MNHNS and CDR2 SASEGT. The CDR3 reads CASTLAGISGNTIYF. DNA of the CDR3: TGTGCCAGCACCTTAGCAGGCATATCAGGAAACACCATATATTTT.

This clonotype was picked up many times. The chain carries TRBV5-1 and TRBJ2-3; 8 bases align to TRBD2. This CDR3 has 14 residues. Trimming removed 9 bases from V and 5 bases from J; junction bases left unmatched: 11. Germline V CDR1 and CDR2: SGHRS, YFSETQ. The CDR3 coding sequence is TGCGCCACTCGGCGGGGAGCGGGGGTAGATACGCAGTATTTT. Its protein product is CATRRGAGVDTQYF.

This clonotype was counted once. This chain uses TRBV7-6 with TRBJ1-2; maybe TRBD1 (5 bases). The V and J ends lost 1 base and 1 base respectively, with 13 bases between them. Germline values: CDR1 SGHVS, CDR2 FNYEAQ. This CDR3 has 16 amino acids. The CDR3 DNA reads TGTGCCAGCAGCTTAGTGCAGGGTTCGAATAACTATGGCTACACCTTC. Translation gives CASSLVQGSNNYGYTF.

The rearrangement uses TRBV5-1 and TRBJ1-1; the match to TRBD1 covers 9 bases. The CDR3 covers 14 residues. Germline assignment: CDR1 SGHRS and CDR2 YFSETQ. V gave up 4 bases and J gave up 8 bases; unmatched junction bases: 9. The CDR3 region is CASSRRGQGTEAFF. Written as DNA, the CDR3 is TGCGCCAGCAGCCGAAGAGGACAGGGGACGGAAGCTTTCTTT. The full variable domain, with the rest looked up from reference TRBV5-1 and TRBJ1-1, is KAGVTQTPRYLIKTRGQQVTLSCSPISGHRSVSWYQQTPGQGLQFLFEYFSETQRNKGNFPGRFSGRQFSNSRSEMNVSTLELGDSALYLCASSRRGQGTEAFFGQGTRLTVV.

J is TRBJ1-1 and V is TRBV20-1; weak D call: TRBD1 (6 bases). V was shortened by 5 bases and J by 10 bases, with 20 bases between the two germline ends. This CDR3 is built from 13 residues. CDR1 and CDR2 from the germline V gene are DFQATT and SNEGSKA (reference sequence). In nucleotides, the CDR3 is TGCAGTGCTGGGGGGGGCACCCCCTCTGGAGCTTTCTTT. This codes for CSAGGGTPSGAFF.

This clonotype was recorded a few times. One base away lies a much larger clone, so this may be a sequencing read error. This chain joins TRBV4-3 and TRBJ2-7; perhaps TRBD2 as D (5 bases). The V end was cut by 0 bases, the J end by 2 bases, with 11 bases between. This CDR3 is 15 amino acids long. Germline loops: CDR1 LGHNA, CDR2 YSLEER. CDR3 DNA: TGCGCCAGCAGCCAAGATTGGGGAGAGGCCTACGAGCAGTACTTC. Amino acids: CASSQDWGEAYEQYF.